Following are 27 T cell receptor beta chains from one sample sequenced in a study of CD8+ T cells in alopecia areata. As for treatment: oral pan-JAK inhibitor, 5-10 mg twice daily. The authors extracted RNA and reverse transcribed it into cDNA as the sequencing template. Sequenced by immunoSEQ multiplex PCR; TCRdb stores in-frame clones only, minus some. The sample lists 150,000 to 200,000 clones, 60% seen once, with approximately 0.93% in the top ten. This specimen consisted of CD4+ T cells sorted from blood, obtained at week 24, from a patient treated with tofacitinib. All receptors come from a human donor with alopecia areata.

This sequence joins TRBV10-2 and TRBJ1-2, with D perhaps matching TRBD1 (6 bases). Germline V gene data show CDR1 as WSHSY and CDR2 as SAAADI. The CDR3 is made up of 13 amino acids. The V end lost 4 bases, the J end lost 4 bases, and 10 bases lay between the germline ends. This CDR3 is CASSGQAVYGYTF. Here the CDR3 DNA reads TGCGCCAGCAGTGGACAGGCCGTCTATGGCTACACCTTC.

This rearrangement joins TRBV30 to TRBJ1-2; no clear D gene. V lost 7 bases to trimming and J lost 10 bases, with 16 bases between them. This CDR3 region has 11 residues. The germline gives CDR1 GTSNPN, CDR2 SVGIG (reference sequence). The CDR3 sequence: CASLSRRDYTF. DNA of the CDR3: TGTGCCTCTCTGAGCAGGCGCGACTACACCTTC.

This clone was detected a few times. The CDR3 DNA reads TGTGCCACCAGCAGAGGGAGGAACCAAGAGACCCAGTACTTC. Protein: CATSRGRNQETQYF. The V and J genes are TRBV15 and TRBJ2-5; D perhaps matches TRBD2 (5 bases). With 1 base removed from V and 0 bases from J, the gap between germline ends came to 6 bases. The CDR3 covers 14 residues. The germline V gene has CDR1 LNHNV and CDR2 YYDKDF (reference sequence).

This clone was observed a single time. The chain carries TRBV10-3 and TRBJ1-2, with D tentatively TRBD1 (5 bases). V was trimmed by 2 bases and J by 4 bases, leaving 17 bases between them. The CDR3 is 16 amino acids. Germline V lookup: CDR1 ENHRY, CDR2 SYGVKD. For the CDR3, the DNA is TGTGCCATCAGTGAGCGAAGCGCTGGGGGGGGCTATGGCTACACCTTC. It encodes CAISERSAGGGYGYTF.

The genes are TRBV5-6 and TRBJ2-6; D possibly uses TRBD1 or TRBD2 (6 bases each). Trimming stripped 5 bases from V and 0 bases from J, with 9 bases between. CDR3 length: 15 residues. CDR1 and CDR2 (germline): SGHDT, YYEEEE. In nucleotides, the CDR3 is TGTGCCAGCAGTCCGGGGGCCTCTGGGGCCAACGTCCTGACTTTC. This translates into CASSPGASGANVLTF.

The J gene is TRBJ1-4, the V gene TRBV2; D gene ambiguous. Trimming took 7 bases from V and 7 from J, leaving 19 bases between them. Germline V lookup: CDR1 SNHLY, CDR2 FYNNEI. This CDR3 region has 15 residues. The CDR3: CASIGEIGSSEKLFF. The DNA of the CDR3 is TGTGCCAGCATTGGGGAAATCGGAAGTAGTGAAAAACTGTTTTTT.

The chain couples TRBV29-1 to TRBJ1-5, with no clear D. CDR1 and CDR2 from the germline V gene are SQVTM and ANQGSEA. The CDR3 sequence is 13 residues long. Trimming took off 5 bases at V and 3 bases at J, with 11 bases between the two ends. The DNA of the CDR3 is TGCAGCGTTCGTTCCGCGAACAATCAGCCCCAGCATTTT. Translation gives CSVRSANNQPQHF.

The chain couples TRBV29-1 to TRBJ2-1, with TRBD1 matching over 8 bases. The germline V gene has CDR1 SQVTM and CDR2 ANQGSEA. V was clipped by 0 bases and J by 7 bases; unmatched bases: 5. The CDR3 is 14 residues long. CDR3 DNA sequence: TGCAGCGTTGAAGATGTCCGGGACAGGAATGAGCAGTTCTTC. Translation gives CSVEDVRDRNEQFF.

The chain employs TRBV2 and TRBJ2-7; D might be TRBD1 (5 bases). CDR1 and CDR2 from the germline V gene are SNHLY and FYNNEI. Trimming took 3 bases from V and 2 from J, leaving 8 bases between them. The CDR3 consists of 13 residues. The chain's CDR3 is CASSDRAAYEQYF. The CDR3 region has the DNA TGTGCCAGCAGTGACAGGGCCGCCTACGAGCAGTACTTC.

This clone was counted a few times. The chain recombines TRBV29-1 with TRBJ2-1; D remains unclear. The CDR3 is made up of 14 amino acids. Germline loops: CDR1 SQVTM, CDR2 ANQGSEA. Deletions cut 5 bases from V and 7 bases from J, with 18 bases between. In DNA, the CDR3 is TGCAGCGTTTACGCCTGGACGGTCGATAATGAGCAGTTCTTC. Translation gives CSVYAWTVDNEQFF.

This clone was picked up one time. V is TRBV6-1 and J is TRBJ2-6; D is unresolved. V was trimmed by 11 bases and J by 4 bases, leaving 12 bases between them. Germline V lookup: CDR1 MNHNS, CDR2 SASEGT. The CDR3 is made up of 13 amino acids. CDR3 loop: CAVLGIGANVLTF. In DNA form, the CDR3 reads TGTGCCGTTCTTGGGATCGGGGCCAACGTCCTGACTTTC.

J is TRBJ2-7 and V is TRBV29-1; D unclear. From germline, CDR1 is SQVTM and CDR2 ANQGSEA. This CDR3 has 11 residues. Between the trimmed V and J ends, which lost 6 bases and 2 bases, there was a span of 8 bases. The CDR3 bases are TGCAGCGTGAAGGGAACCTACGAGCAGTACTTC. Translation gives CSVKGTYEQYF.

This rearrangement joins TRBV7-9 to TRBJ2-7; D might be TRBD1 (6 bases). V was cut by 5 bases and J by 0 bases, with 14 bases left in between. This CDR3 spans 15 amino acids. From germline, CDR1 is SEHNR and CDR2 FQNEAQ (reference sequence). The CDR3 DNA is TGTGCCAGCAGCCCGTTAACAGGGACCTCCTACGAGCAGTACTTC. Amino acids: CASSPLTGTSYEQYF.

The chain carries TRBV5-6 and TRBJ1-1, with 7 bases fitting TRBD1. The junction had 7 bases not matched to a gene; V was cut back by 4 bases and J by 7 bases. Germline V gives CDR1 SGHDT, CDR2 YYEEEE. This CDR3 is built from 13 residues. The CDR3 here is CASSGGGASEAFF. The CDR3 nucleotides read TGTGCCAGCAGCGGAGGGGGCGCGAGTGAAGCTTTCTTT.

The sample holds a few counts of this clone. The chain employs TRBV5-6 and TRBJ2-1; 7 bases align to TRBD2. Germline loops: CDR1 SGHDT, CDR2 YYEEEE. The CDR3 sequence is 12 residues long. J gave up 15 bases and V 0 bases, and 6 bases lay outside the gene matches. The CDR3 DNA is TGTGCCAGCAGCTTGGTAGTTGGGACTATGTTCTTC. It is translated as CASSLVVGTMFF.

The chain recombines TRBV5-4 with TRBJ2-3, with 9 bases fitting TRBD2. After removal of 3 bases from V and 2 bases from J, the junction contained 4 bases not matched to a gene. The CDR3 runs 15 residues. Germline CDR1 is SGHNT and CDR2 is YYREEE (reference sequence). This chain's CDR3 is CASSSPSGDTDTQYF. In DNA, the CDR3 is TGTGCCAGCAGCTCGCCTAGCGGGGACACAGATACGCAGTATTTT.

Comments on this clone: The same CDR3 can be traced to other DNA sequences in this sample. This chain links TRBV9 with TRBJ2-3, with D perhaps assigned TRBD1 or TRBD2 (6 bases each). Germline assignment: CDR1 SGDLS and CDR2 YYNGEE. V lost 0 bases and J lost 3, with 8 bases in between. The CDR3 runs 14 residues. Here the CDR3 DNA reads TGTGCCAGCAGCGTAGCGGGGGCAACAGATACGCAGTATTTT. Translation gives CASSVAGATDTQYF.

The rearrangement uses TRBV5-6 and TRBJ2-5; TRBD2 might be the D (5 bases). The CDR3 totals 15 residues. CDR1 is SGHDT and CDR2 is YYEEEE in the germline V gene. Trimming removed 0 bases from V and 5 bases from J, with 14 bases in between. Here the CDR3 DNA reads TGTGCCAGCAGCTTGGGAATCGGGGTCGGGGAGACCCAGTACTTC. The encoded protein is CASSLGIGVGETQYF.

The rearrangement joins TRBV7-2 to TRBJ2-4; D remains ambiguous. In germline, CDR1 is SGHTA, CDR2 FQGNSA. The germline V and J ends were trimmed by 4 bases and 6 bases, with 10 bases remaining between them. The CDR3 totals 13 residues. CDR3 in amino acids: CASSSRQLNIQYF. The DNA for the CDR3 is TGTGCCAGCAGCTCAAGGCAGTTAAACATTCAGTACTTC.

This clone was recorded only once. The rearrangement links TRBV7-6 to TRBJ2-2; D unclear. CDR3 length: 17 residues. V shed 0 bases and J shed 4 bases, with 15 bases lying between them. In germline, CDR1 is SGHVS, CDR2 FNYEAQ. CDR3 sequence reads: CASSLAVGRFGTGELFF. CDR3 DNA sequence: TGTGCCAGCAGCTTAGCCGTAGGAAGGTTCGGCACCGGGGAGCTGTTTTTT.

The J gene is TRBJ1-1, the V gene TRBV29-1, with D maybe TRBD1 (6 bases). Between the trimmed V and J ends, which lost 6 bases and 5 bases, there was a span of 16 bases. CDR1 is SQVTM and CDR2 is ANQGSEA in the germline V gene. CDR3 size: 13 residues. The CDR3 DNA follows: TGCAGCGTACTCGGACAGTTTCAGACTGAAGCTTTCTTT. Its protein is CSVLGQFQTEAFF.

This clone has only a few counts. The V call is TRBV29-1, the J call TRBJ1-2; D gene unclear. Germline-derived CDR1 and CDR2 are SQVTM and ANQGSEA. The CDR3 has 14 residues. V was trimmed by 6 bases and J by 2 bases, leaving 16 bases between them. CDR3 DNA sequence: TGCAGCGTCACGGAAAAAACAGTGAACTATGGCTACACCTTC. It yields the protein CSVTEKTVNYGYTF.

The rearrangement uses TRBV5-1 and TRBJ2-6, with 12 positions matching TRBD1. Germline values: CDR1 SGHRS, CDR2 YFSETQ. V shed 3 bases, J shed 2 bases, and the junction held 9 bases outside the gene matches. The CDR3 contains 19 residues. The CDR3 loop is CASSSGQGATRAGANVLTF. CDR3 DNA sequence: TGCGCCAGCAGCTCGGGACAGGGGGCCACTAGAGCTGGGGCCAACGTCCTGACTTTC. The full variable domain, completed using reference TRBV5-1 and TRBJ2-6, is KAGVTQTPRYLIKTRGQQVTLSCSPISGHRSVSWYQQTPGQGLQFLFEYFSETQRNKGNFPGRFSGRQFSNSRSEMNVSTLELGDSALYLCASSSGQGATRAGANVLTFGAGSRLTVL.

There are a few counts of this clone. J is TRBJ2-7 and V is TRBV28; D call uncertain. V was cut by 6 bases and J by 3 bases, with 9 bases left in between. Germline V CDR1 and CDR2: MDHEN, SYDVKM. The CDR3 covers 12 residues. The CDR3 protein is CASSVLNYEQYF. The CDR3 DNA reads TGTGCCAGCAGCGTCCTTAACTACGAGCAGTACTTC.

V gene TRBV29-1 combines with J gene TRBJ2-1; TRBD2 might be the D (6 bases). V was pared by 4 bases and J by 0 bases, with 16 bases between. This CDR3 is 16 amino acids long. Per the germline V gene, CDR1 is SQVTM and CDR2 is ANQGSEA. DNA for the CDR3: TGCAGCGTTGGGGGAGGCGGGGACCGCTCCTACAATGAGCAGTTCTTC. Translating it yields CSVGGGGDRSYNEQFF.

The chain joins TRBV29-1 to TRBJ2-3; TRBD2 agrees at 12 bases. The CDR3 covers 15 residues. Trimming cost V 6 bases and J 0 bases; bases outside gene matches: 4. The germline V gene encodes CDR1 SQVTM and CDR2 ANQGSEA. Here the CDR3 DNA reads TGCAGCGTAAAGGGGACTAGCGGGAGCACAGATACGCAGTATTTT. Translation: CSVKGTSGSTDTQYF.

This sequence joins TRBV4-1 and TRBJ2-7, with no clear D. The CDR3 consists of 10 residues. V lost 3 bases to trimming and J lost 5 bases, with 2 bases between them. In germline, CDR1 is MGHRA, CDR2 YSYEKL. CDR3 loop: CASSHHEQYF. The CDR3 bases are TGCGCCAGCAGCCATCACGAGCAGTACTTC.